This TCR beta chain emerged from a study of PD-1 blockade in classical Hodgkin lymphoma. Relapses following autologous stem cell transplantation were seen in all patients, with brentuximab vedotin exposure varying. Study-wide results and limits: Partial responders and progressors had significantly lower baseline TCR diversity. Compared with healthy donors, newly diagnosed patients reportedly showed lower baseline TCR diversity. It was CD4+ TCR diversity, not CD8+, that rose significantly by C4D1. Repertoire differences lack defined causes, possibly disease activity or prior therapy.

Sequenced by immunoSEQ multiplex PCR; TCRdb stores in-frame clones only, minus some. The data contain about 110,000 clones, roughly nine tenths of them seen just once; the ten biggest clones take up 15% to 20%. As concerns this clone: The antigen is not known.

J lost 3 bases, V lost 9 bases, and 12 bases had no gene match. Per the germline V gene, CDR1 is LNHDA and CDR2 is SQIVND (reference sequence). The CDR3 covers 15 residues. The starting material was peripheral blood mononuclear cells (PBMCs), obtained before the second cycle of nivolumab. This TCR came from a human donor with classical Hodgkin lymphoma. The chain carries TRBV19 and TRBJ1-1, with 8 bases aligning to TRBD1. DNA for the CDR3: TGTGCCAGCCGTAAAGACAGGGGTGGGTACACTGAAGCTTTCTTT. This sequence encodes CASRKDRGGYTEAFF.